These 11 T cell receptor beta chains were all obtained from the same sample, sequenced in a study of cytomegalovirus exposure and HLA in healthy donors. Vbeta (60) and Jbeta (13) primers were used in the PCR. Measured with immunoSEQ multiplex PCR; TCRdb has only the in-frame clones, and not every one. Here the sample spans 75,000 to 100,000 clones, 69% being singletons. The specimen sequenced was PBMCs. These receptor sequences come from a female donor in good health and CMV-seronegative.

CDR3 nucleotides: TGTGCCAGCAGTGACGCCGGGAGGGCCTCTGGGGCCAACGTCCTGACTTTC. Residues: CASSDAGRASGANVLTF. J is TRBJ2-6 and V is TRBV6-4; 8 nucleotides line up with TRBD2. The V gene's germline CDR1 is MRHNA and CDR2 SNTAGT. V trimming: 2 bases; J trimming: 0 bases; junction bases outside the gene matches: 3. The CDR3 loop spans 17 amino acids.

V and J are TRBV28 and TRBJ2-3; 8 bases map to TRBD1. After removal of 6 bases from V and 2 bases from J, the junction contained 1 base not matched to a gene. The CDR3 loop spans 13 amino acids. Germline CDR1 reads MDHEN; CDR2 reads SYDVKM. In nucleotides, the CDR3 is TGTGCCAGCAGGGGACAGGTCACAGATACGCAGTATTTT. Its protein is CASRGQVTDTQYF. The complete variable domain, with remaining parts taken from reference TRBV28 and TRBJ2-3, reads DVKVTQSSRYLVKRTGEKVFLECVQDMDHENMFWYRQDPGLGLRLIYFSYDVKMKEKGDIPEGYSVSREKKERFSLILESASTNQTSMYLCASRGQVTDTQYFGPGTRLTVL.

The rearrangement links TRBV19 to TRBJ1-2, with 9 bases lining up with TRBD1. The germline gives CDR1 LNHDA, CDR2 SQIVND (reference sequence). V shed 3 bases, J shed 6 bases, and the junction held 2 bases outside the gene matches. The length of the CDR3 is 13 residues. CDR3: CASSIRTGDGYTF. The CDR3 DNA reads as TGTGCCAGTAGTATCAGGACAGGGGATGGCTACACCTTC. The full variable domain, in which reference TRBV19 and TRBJ1-2 provide the parts outside the CDR3, is DGGITQSPKYLFRKEGQNVTLSCEQNLNHDAMYWYRQDPGQGLRLIYYSQIVNDFQKGDIAEGYSVSREKKESFPLTVTSAQKNPTAFYLCASSIRTGDGYTFGSGTRLTVV.

The chain is built from TRBV7-3 and TRBJ2-1, with TRBD1 matching 9 bases. The germline V gene encodes CDR1 SGHTA and CDR2 FQGTGA. V lost 4 bases, J lost 5 bases, and 9 bases stayed unmatched. This CDR3 is 16 amino acids long. The chain's CDR3 is CASSSPGTGHHNEQFF. In DNA form, the CDR3 reads TGTGCCAGCAGCTCGCCCGGGACAGGGCACCACAATGAGCAGTTCTTC.

This chain links TRBV5-6 with TRBJ2-5, with 11 bases matching TRBD2. The germline V gene has CDR1 SGHDT and CDR2 YYEEEE. This CDR3 contains 16 residues. J gave up 5 bases and V 4 bases, and 10 bases lay outside the gene matches. Here the CDR3 DNA reads TGTGCCAGCAGCGTTACTAGCGGGGGATCCCGGGAGACCCAGTACTTC. It yields the protein CASSVTSGGSRETQYF.

The V and J genes are TRBV20-1 and TRBJ2-7, with D unresolved. CDR1 and CDR2 (germline): DFQATT, SNEGSKA (reference sequence). This CDR3 spans 11 amino acids. Deletions cut 7 bases from V and 5 bases from J, with 12 bases between. CDR3 amino acids: CSGSQENEQYF. The DNA of the CDR3 is TGCAGTGGTTCCCAAGAGAACGAGCAGTACTTC.

The V call is TRBV6-6, the J call TRBJ2-7; D possibly corresponds to TRBD2 (6 bases). The V and J ends lost 11 bases and 2 bases respectively, with 16 bases between them. The length of the CDR3 is 13 residues. The V gene's germline CDR1 is MNHNY and CDR2 SVGAGI (reference sequence). The CDR3, as DNA: TGTGCCGGACGGAGGGGTCAAACCTACGAGCAGTACTTC. Translated, it gives CAGRRGQTYEQYF.

This clone was observed a few times. V is TRBV7-9 and J is TRBJ1-2, with 12 bases fitting TRBD1. The germline V gene encodes CDR1 SEHNR and CDR2 FQNEAQ (reference sequence). The CDR3 extends over 16 amino acids. Trimming took 1 base from V and 4 from J; bases not matched to a gene: 4. The CDR3 is CASSLGGTGGGYGYTF. CDR3 sequence (DNA): TGTGCCAGCAGCTTAGGAGGGACAGGGGGCGGCTATGGCTACACCTTC.

This chain links TRBV5-4 with TRBJ2-1, with 11 positions matching TRBD2. Germline lookup yields CDR1 SGHNT and CDR2 YYREEE (reference sequence). The CDR3 is made up of 15 amino acids. With V trimmed by 4 bases and J by 4 bases, 4 bases remained unmatched. CDR3 sequence reads: CASSRGTSGYNEQFF. In DNA form, the CDR3 reads TGTGCCAGCAGCCGCGGGACTAGCGGTTACAATGAGCAGTTCTTC. Complete variable domain (other parts from reference TRBV5-4 and TRBJ2-1): ETGVTQSPTHLIKTRGQQVTLRCSSQSGHNTVSWYQQALGQGPQFIFQYYREEENGRGNFPPRFSGLQFPNYSSELNVNALELDDSALYLCASSRGTSGYNEQFFGPGTRLTVL.

The chain employs TRBV6-1 and TRBJ2-7; 7 bases are shared with TRBD1. This CDR3 has 14 amino acids. Trimming at V came to 9 bases and at J to 2 bases, leaving 10 bases not matched to a gene. Germline CDR1 reads MNHNS; CDR2 reads SASEGT. CDR3 region: CASCDRDRAYEQYF. CDR3 in DNA: TGTGCCAGTTGCGACCGGGACAGAGCCTACGAGCAGTACTTC.

The chain links TRBV13 to TRBJ1-4; a weak D match, TRBD1 (5 bases). CDR3 length: 14 amino acids. V lost 2 bases and J 3 bases, leaving 7 bases between the germline ends. CDR1 and CDR2 from the germline V gene are PRHDT and FYEKMQ (reference sequence). The chain's CDR3 is CASSLQGSNEKLFF. The CDR3 DNA sequence: TGTGCCAGCAGCTTACAGGGATCTAATGAAAAACTGTTTTTT.